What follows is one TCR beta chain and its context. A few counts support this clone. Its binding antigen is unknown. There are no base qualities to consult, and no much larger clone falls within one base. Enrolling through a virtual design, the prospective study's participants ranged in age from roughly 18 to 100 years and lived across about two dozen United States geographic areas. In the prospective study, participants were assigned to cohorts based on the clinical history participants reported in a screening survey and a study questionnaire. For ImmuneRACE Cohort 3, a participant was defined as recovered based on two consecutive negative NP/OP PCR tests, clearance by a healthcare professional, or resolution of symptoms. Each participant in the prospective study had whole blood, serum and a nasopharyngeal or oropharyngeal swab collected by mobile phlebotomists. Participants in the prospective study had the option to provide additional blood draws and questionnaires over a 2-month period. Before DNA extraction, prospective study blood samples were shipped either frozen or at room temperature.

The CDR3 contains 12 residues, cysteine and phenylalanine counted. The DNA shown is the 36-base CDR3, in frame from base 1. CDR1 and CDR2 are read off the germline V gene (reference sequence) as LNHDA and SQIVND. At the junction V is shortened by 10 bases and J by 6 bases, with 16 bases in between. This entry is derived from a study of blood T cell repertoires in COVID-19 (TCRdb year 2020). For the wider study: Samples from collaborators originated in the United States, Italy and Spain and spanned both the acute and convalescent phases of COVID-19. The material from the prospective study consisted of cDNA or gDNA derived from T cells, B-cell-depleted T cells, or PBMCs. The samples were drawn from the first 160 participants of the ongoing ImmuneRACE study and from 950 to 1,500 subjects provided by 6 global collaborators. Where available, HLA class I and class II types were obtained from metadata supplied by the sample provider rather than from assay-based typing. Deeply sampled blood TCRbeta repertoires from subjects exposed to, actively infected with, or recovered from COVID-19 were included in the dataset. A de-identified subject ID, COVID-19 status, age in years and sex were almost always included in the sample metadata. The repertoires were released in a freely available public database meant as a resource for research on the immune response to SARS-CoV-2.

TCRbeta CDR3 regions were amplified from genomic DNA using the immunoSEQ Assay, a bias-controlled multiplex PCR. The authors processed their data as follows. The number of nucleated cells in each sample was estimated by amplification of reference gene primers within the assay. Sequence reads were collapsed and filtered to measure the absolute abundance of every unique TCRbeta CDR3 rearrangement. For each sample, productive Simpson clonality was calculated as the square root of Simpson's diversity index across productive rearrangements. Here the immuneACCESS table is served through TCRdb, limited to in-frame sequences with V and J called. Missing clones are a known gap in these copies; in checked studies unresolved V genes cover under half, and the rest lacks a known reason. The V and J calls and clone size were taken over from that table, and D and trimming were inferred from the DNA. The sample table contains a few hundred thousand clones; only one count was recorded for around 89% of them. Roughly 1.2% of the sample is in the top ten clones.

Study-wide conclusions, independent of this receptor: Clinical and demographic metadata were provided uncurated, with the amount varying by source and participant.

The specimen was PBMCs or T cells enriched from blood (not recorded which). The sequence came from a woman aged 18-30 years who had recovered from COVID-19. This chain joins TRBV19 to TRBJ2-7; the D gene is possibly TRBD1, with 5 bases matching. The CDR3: CATEGAVGEQYF. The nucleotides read TGTGCCACCGAAGGGGCCGTCGGCGAGCAGTACTTC.